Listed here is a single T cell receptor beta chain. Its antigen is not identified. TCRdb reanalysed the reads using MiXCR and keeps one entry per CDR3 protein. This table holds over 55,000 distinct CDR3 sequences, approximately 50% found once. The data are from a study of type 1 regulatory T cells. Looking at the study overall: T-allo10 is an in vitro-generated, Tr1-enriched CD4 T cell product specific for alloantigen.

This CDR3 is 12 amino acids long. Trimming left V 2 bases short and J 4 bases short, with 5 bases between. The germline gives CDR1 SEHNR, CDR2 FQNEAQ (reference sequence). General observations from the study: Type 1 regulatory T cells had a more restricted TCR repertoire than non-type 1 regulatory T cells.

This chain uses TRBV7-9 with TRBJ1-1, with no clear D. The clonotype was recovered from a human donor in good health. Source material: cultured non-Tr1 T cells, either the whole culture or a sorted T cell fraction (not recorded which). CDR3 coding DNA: TGTGCCAGCAGCTTAAAGGGCACTGAAGCTTTCTTT. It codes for CASSLKGTEAFF.